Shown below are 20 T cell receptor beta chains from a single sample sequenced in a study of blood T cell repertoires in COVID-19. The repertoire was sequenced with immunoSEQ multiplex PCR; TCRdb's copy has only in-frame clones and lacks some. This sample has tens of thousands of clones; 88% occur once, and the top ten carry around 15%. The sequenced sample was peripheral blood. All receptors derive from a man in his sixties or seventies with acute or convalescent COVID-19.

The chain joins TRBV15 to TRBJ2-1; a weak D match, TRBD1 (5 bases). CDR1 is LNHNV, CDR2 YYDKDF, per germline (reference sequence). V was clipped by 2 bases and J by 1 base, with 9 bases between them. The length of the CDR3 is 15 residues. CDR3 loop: CATSRQGQSYNEQFF. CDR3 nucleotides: TGTGCCACCAGCAGACAGGGTCAATCCTACAATGAGCAGTTCTTC.

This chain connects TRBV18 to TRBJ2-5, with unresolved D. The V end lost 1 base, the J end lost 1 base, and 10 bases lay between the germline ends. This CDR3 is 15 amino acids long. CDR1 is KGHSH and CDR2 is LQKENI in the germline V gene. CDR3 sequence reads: CASSPLRQSQETQYF. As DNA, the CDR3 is TGTGCCAGCTCACCACTCAGGCAAAGCCAAGAGACCCAGTACTTC.

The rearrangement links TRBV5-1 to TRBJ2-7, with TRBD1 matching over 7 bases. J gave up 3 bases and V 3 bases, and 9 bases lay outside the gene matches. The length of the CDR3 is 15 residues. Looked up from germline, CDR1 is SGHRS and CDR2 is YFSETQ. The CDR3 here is CASSSGTATSYEQYF. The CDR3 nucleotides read TGCGCCAGCAGCTCAGGGACAGCAACCAGCTACGAGCAGTACTTC.

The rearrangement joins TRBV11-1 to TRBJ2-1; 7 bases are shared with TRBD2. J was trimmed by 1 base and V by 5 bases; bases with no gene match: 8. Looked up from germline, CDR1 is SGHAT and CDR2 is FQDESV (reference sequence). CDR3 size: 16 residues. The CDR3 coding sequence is TGTGCCAGCAGCCCGCGGGAGATTAGGTCCTACAATGAGCAGTTCTTC. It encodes CASSPREIRSYNEQFF.

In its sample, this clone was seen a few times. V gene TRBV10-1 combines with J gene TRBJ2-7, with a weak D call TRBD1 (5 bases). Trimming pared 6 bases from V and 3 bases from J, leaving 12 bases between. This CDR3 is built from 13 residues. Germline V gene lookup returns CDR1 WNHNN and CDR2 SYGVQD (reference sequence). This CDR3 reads CASRDTGNYEQYF. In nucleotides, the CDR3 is TGCGCCAGCAGAGATACAGGAAACTACGAGCAGTACTTC.

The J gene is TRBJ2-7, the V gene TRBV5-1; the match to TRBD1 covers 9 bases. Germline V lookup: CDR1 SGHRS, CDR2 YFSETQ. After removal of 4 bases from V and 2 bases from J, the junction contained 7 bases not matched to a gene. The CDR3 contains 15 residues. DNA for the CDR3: TGCGCCAGCAGCCAACAGGGGGCCCCCACCTACGAGCAGTACTTC. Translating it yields CASSQQGAPTYEQYF. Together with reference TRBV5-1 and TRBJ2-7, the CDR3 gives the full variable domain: KAGVTQTPRYLIKTRGQQVTLSCSPISGHRSVSWYQQTPGQGLQFLFEYFSETQRNKGNFPGRFSGRQFSNSRSEMNVSTLELGDSALYLCASSQQGAPTYEQYFGPGTRLTVT.

CDR3 region: CASSTDRNTEAFF. DNA for the CDR3: TGTGCCAGCAGCACCGACAGGAACACTGAAGCTTTCTTT. The gene calls are TRBV11-3 and TRBJ1-1; the D gene is possibly TRBD1 (5 bases). CDR1 SGHNT and CDR2 YENEEA come from the germline V gene. V lost 5 bases to trimming and J lost 1 base, with 8 bases between them. The CDR3 runs 13 residues.

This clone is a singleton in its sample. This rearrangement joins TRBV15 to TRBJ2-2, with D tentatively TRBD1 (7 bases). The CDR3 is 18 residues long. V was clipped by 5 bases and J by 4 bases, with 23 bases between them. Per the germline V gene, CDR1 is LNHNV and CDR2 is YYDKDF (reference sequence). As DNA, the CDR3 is TGTGCCACCAGCCCCGAGGGCAAGGGGCAGGGGGGCACCGGGGAGCTGTTTTTT. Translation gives CATSPEGKGQGGTGELFF. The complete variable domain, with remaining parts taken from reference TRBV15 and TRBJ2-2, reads DAMVIQNPRYQVTQFGKPVTLSCSQTLNHNVMYWYQQKSSQAPKLLFHYYDKDFNNEADTPDNFQSRRPNTSFCFLDIRSPGLGDTAMYLCATSPEGKGQGGTGELFFGEGSRLTVL.

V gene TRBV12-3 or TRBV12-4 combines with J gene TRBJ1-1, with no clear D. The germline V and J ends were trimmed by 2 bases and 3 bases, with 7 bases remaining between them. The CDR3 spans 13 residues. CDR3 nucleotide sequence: TGTGCCAGCAGTTTAAACATGGACACTGAAGCTTTCTTT. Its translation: CASSLNMDTEAFF.

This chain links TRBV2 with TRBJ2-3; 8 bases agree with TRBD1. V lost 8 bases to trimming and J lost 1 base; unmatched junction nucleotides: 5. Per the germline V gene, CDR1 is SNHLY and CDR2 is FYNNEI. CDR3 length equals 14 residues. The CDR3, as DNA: TGTGCCAGCCCGACAGGGGTAGGCACAGATACGCAGTATTTT. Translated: CASPTGVGTDTQYF.

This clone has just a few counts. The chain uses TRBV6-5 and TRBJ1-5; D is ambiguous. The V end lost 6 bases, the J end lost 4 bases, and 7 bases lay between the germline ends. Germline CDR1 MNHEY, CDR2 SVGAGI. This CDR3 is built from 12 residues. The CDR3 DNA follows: TGTGCCAGCAGCCCCAATAATCAGCCCCAGCATTTT. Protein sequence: CASSPNNQPQHF.

The CDR3 sequence is CASSYPSGRALSGELFF. CDR3 DNA: TGTGCCAGCAGTTACCCTAGCGGGAGGGCTTTATCCGGGGAGCTGTTTTTT. The chain recombines TRBV6-2 or TRBV6-3 with TRBJ2-2; the match to TRBD2 covers 12 bases. V lost 2 bases and J lost 6; bases outside the gene matches: 7. The CDR3 consists of 17 residues. Looked up from germline, CDR1 is MNHEY and CDR2 is SVGEGT.

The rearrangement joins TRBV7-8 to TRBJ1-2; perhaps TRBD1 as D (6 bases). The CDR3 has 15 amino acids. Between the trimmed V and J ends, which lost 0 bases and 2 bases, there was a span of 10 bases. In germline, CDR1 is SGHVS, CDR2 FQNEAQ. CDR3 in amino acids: CASSLALDRNYGYTF. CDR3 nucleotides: TGTGCCAGCAGCTTAGCCCTCGACAGGAACTATGGCTACACCTTC. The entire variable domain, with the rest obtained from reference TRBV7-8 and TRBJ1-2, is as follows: GAGVSQSPRYKVAKRGQDVALRCDPISGHVSLFWYQQALGQGPEFLTYFQNEAQLDKSGLPSDRFFAERPEGSVSTLKIQRTQQEDSAVYLCASSLALDRNYGYTFGSGTRLTVV.

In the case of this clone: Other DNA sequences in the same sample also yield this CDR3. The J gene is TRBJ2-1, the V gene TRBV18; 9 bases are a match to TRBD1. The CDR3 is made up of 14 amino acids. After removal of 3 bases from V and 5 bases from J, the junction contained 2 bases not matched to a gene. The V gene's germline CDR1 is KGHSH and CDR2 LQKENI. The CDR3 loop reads CASSPRTGDNEQFF. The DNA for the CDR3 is TGTGCCAGCTCACCCCGGACAGGGGACAATGAGCAGTTCTTC.

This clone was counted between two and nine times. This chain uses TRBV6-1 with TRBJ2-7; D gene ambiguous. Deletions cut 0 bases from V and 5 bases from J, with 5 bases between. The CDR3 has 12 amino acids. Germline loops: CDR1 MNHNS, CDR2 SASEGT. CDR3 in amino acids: CASSEALNEQYF. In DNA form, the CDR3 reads TGTGCCAGCAGTGAAGCTCTAAACGAGCAGTACTTC.

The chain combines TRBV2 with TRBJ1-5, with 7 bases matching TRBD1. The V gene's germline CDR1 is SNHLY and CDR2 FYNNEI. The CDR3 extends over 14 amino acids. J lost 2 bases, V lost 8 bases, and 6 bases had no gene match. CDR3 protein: CASGTEGRNQPQHF. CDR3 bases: TGTGCCAGCGGGACAGAAGGTCGCAATCAGCCCCAGCATTTT.

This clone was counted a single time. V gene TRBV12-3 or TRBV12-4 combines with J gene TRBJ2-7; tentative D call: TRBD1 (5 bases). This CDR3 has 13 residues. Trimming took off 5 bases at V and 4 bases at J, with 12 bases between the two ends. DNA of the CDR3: TGTGCCAGCAGTCGATCGGACACTTACGAGCAGTACTTC. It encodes CASSRSDTYEQYF.

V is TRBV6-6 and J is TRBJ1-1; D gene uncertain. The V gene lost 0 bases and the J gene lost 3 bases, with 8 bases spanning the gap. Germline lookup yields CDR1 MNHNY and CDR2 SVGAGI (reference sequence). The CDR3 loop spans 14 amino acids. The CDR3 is CASSYSRFDTEAFF. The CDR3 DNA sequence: TGTGCCAGCAGTTACTCCCGGTTTGACACTGAAGCTTTCTTT.

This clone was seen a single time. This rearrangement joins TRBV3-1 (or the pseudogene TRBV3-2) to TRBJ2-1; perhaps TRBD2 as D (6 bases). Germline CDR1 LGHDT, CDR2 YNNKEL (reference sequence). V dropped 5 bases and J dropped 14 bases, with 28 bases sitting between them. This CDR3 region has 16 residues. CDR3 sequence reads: CASSDRLRPLANGEFF. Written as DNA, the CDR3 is TGTGCCAGCAGCGACAGACTTAGACCTCTAGCGAATGGGGAGTTCTTC.

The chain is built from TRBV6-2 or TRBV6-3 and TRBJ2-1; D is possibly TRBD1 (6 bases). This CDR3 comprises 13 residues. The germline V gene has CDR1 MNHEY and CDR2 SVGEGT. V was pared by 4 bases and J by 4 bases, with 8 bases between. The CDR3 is CASSLQGYNEQFF. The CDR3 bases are TGTGCCAGCAGTTTACAGGGATACAATGAGCAGTTCTTC.